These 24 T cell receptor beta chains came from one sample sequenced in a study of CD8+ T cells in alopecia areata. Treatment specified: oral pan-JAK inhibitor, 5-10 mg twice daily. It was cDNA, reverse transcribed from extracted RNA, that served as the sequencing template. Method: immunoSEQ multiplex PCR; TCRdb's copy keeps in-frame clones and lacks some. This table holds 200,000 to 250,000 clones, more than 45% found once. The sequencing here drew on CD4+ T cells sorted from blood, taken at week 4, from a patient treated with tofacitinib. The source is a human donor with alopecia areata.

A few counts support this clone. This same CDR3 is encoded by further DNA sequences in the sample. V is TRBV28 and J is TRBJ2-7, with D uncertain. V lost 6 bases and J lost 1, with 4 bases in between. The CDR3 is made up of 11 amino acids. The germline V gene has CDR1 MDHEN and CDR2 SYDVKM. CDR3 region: CASSRSYEQYF. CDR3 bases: TGTGCCAGCAGCCGGTCCTACGAGCAGTACTTC.

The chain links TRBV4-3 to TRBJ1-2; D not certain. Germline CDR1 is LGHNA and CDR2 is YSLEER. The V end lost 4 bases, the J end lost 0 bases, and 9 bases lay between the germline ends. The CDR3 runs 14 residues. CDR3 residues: CASSPGISNYGYTF. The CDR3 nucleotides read TGCGCCAGCAGCCCAGGAATATCTAACTATGGCTACACCTTC.

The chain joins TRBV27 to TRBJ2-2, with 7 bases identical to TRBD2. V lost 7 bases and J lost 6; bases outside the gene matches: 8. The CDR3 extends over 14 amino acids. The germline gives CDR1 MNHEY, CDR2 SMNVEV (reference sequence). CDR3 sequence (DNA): TGTGCCAGCAATACGGATGGGGGGGCCGGGGAGCTGTTTTTT. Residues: CASNTDGGAGELFF.

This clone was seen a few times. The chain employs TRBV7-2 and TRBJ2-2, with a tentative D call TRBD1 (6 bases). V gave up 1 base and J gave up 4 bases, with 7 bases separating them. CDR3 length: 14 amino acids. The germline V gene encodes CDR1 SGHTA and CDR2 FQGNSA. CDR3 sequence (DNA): TGTGCCAGCAGCTTAGACAGGGCCACCGGGGAGCTGTTTTTT. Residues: CASSLDRATGELFF.

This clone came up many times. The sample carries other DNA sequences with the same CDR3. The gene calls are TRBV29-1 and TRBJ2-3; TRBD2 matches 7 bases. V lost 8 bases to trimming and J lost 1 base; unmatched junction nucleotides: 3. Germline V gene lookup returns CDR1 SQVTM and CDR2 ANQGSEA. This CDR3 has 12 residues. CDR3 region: CSTSGGTDTQYF. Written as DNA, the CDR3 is TGCAGCACAAGCGGGGGCACAGATACGCAGTATTTT.

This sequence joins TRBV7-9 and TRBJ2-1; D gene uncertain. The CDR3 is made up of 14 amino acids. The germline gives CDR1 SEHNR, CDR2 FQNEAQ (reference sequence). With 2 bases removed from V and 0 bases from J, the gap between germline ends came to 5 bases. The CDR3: CASSLPSSYNEQFF. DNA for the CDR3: TGTGCCAGCAGCTTACCCTCCTCCTACAATGAGCAGTTCTTC.

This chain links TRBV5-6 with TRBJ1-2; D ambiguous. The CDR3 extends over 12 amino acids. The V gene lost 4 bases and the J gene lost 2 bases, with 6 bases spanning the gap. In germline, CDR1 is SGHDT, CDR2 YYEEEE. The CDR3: CASSRWNYGYTF. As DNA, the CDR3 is TGTGCCAGCAGCCGTTGGAACTATGGCTACACCTTC.

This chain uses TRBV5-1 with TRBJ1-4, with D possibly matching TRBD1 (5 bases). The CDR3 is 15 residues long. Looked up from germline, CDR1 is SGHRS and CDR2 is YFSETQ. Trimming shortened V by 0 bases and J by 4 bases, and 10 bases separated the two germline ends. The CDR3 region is CASSLAGAINEKLFF. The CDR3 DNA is TGCGCCAGCAGCTTGGCCGGGGCGATTAATGAAAAACTGTTTTTT.

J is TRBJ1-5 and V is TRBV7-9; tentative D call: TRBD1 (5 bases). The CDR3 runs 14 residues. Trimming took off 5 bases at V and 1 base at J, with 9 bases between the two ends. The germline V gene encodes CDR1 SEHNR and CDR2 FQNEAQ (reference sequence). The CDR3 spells CASSLKGSNQPQHF. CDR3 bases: TGTGCCAGCAGCCTAAAGGGGAGCAATCAGCCCCAGCATTTT.

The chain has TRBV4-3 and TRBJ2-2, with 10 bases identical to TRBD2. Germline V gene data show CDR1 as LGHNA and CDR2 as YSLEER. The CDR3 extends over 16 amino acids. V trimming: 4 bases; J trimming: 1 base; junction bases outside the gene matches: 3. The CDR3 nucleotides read TGCGCCAGCAGCCCCCGACTAGCGGGGAACACCGGGGAGCTGTTTTTT. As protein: CASSPRLAGNTGELFF.

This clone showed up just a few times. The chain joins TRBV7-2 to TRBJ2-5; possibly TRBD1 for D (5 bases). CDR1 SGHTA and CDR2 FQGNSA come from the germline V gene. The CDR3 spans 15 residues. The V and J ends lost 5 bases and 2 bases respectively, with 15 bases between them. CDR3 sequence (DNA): TGTGCCAGCAGCATTCGACAGTTTAGTCAAGAGACCCAGTACTTC. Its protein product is CASSIRQFSQETQYF.

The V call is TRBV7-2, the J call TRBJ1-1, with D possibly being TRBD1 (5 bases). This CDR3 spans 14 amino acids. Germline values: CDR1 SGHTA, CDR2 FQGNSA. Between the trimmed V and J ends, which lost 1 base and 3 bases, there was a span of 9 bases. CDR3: CASSLVGGDTEAFF. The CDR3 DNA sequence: TGTGCCAGCAGCTTAGTCGGGGGGGACACTGAAGCTTTCTTT.

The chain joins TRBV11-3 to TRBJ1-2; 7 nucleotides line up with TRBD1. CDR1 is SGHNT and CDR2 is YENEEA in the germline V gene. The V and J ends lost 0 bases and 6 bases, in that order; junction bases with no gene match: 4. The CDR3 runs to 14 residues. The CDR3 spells CASSLDQGVDGYTF. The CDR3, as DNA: TGTGCCAGCAGCTTAGATCAGGGGGTGGATGGCTACACCTTC.

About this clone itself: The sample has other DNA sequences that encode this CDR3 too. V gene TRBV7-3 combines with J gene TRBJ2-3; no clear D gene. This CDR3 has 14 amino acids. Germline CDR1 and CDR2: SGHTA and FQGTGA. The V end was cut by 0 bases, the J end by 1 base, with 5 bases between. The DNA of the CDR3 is TGTGCCAGCAGCTTAACGTCGGGCACAGATACGCAGTATTTT. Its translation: CASSLTSGTDTQYF.

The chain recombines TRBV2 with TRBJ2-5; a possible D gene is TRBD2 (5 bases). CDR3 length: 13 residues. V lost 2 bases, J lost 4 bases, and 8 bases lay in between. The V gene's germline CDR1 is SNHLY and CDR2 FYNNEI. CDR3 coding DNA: TGTGCCAGCAGTGAATCTAGCAGAGAGACCCAGTACTTC. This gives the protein CASSESSRETQYF.

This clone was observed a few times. The CDR3 region has the DNA TGTGCCAGCAGCCCGCGAGCGGACAACACTGAAGCTTTCTTT. Translated, it gives CASSPRADNTEAFF. This chain uses TRBV11-2 with TRBJ1-1; D call uncertain. V lost 5 bases to trimming and J lost 2 bases, with 12 bases between them. Per the germline V gene, CDR1 is SGHAT and CDR2 is FQNNGV. The CDR3 extends over 14 amino acids. The full variable domain, its missing parts supplied by reference TRBV11-2 and TRBJ1-1, is EAGVAQSPRYKIIEKRQSVAFWCNPISGHATLYWYQQILGQGPKLLIQFQNNGVVDDSQLPKDRFSAERLKGVDSTLKIQPAKLEDSAVYLCASSPRADNTEAFFGQGTRLTVV.

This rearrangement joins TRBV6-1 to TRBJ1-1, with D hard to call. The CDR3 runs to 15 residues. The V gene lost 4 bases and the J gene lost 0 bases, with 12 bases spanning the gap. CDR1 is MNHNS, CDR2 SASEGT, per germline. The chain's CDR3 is CASSVGVTLNTEAFF. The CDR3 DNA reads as TGTGCCAGCAGTGTCGGGGTGACCTTGAACACTGAAGCTTTCTTT.

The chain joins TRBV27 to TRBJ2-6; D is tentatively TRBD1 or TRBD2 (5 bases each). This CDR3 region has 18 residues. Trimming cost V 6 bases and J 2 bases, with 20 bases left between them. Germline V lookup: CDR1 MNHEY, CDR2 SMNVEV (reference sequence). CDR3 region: CASSYGDGMSPGANVLTF. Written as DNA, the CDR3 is TGTGCCAGCAGCTACGGGGACGGGATGTCCCCTGGGGCCAACGTCCTGACTTTC.

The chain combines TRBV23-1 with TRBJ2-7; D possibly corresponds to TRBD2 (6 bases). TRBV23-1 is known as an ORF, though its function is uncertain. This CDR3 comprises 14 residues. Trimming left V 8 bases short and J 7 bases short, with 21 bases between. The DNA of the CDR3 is TGCGCCAGCCCCTGGGACTTGTGGCCCGGGGAGCAGTACTTC. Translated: CASPWDLWPGEQYF.

This CDR3 is CASSLGDRRHEQFF. CDR3 in DNA: TGCGCCAGCAGCTTGGGGGACAGGAGACATGAGCAGTTCTTC. This chain joins TRBV5-1 and TRBJ2-1, with 8 bases fitting TRBD1. J was trimmed by 8 bases and V by 0 bases; bases with no gene match: 4. Per germline, CDR1 SGHRS and CDR2 YFSETQ. This CDR3 has 14 residues.

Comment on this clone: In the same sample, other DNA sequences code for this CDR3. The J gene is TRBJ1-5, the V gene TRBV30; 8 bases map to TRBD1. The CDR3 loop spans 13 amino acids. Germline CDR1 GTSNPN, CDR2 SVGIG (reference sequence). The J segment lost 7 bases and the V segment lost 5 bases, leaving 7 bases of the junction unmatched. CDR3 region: CAWQGAQGQPQHF. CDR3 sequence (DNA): TGTGCCTGGCAGGGGGCCCAGGGACAGCCCCAGCATTTT.

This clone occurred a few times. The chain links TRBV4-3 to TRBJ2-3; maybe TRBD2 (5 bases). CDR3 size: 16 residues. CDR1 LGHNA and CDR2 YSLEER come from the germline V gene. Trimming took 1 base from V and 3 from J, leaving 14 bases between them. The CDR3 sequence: CASSQVNLVATDTQYF. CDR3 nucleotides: TGCGCCAGCAGCCAAGTTAATTTGGTAGCGACAGATACGCAGTATTTT.

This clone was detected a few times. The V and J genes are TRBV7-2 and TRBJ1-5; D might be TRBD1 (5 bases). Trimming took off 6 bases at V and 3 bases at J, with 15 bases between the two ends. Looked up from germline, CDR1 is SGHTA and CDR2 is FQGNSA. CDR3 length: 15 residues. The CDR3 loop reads CASSPWRGPNQPQHF. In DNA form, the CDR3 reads TGTGCCAGCAGTCCCTGGAGGGGACCCAATCAGCCCCAGCATTTT. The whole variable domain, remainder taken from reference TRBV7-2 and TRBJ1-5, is GAGVSQSPSNKVTEKGKDVELRCDPISGHTALYWYRQSLGQGLEFLIYFQGNSAPDKSGLPSDRFSAERTGGSVSTLTIQRTQQEDSAVYLCASSPWRGPNQPQHFGDGTRLSIL.

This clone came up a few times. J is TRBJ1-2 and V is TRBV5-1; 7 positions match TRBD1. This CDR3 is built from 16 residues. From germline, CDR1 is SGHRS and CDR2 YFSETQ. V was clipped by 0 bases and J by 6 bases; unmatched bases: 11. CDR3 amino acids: CASSLGGQPRGHGYTF. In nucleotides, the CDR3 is TGCGCCAGCAGCTTGGGGGGACAGCCTAGGGGTCATGGCTACACCTTC.